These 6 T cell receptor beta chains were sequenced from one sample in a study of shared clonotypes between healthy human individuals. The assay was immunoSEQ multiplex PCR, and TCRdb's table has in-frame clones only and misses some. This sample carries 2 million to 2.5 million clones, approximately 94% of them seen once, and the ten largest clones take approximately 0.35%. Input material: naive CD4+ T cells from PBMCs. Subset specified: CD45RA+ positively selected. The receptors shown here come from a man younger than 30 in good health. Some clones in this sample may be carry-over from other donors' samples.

Here the CDR3 DNA reads TGTGCCAGCAGTGAAGGGCCCGGGGGCGCGGCTCAGCCCCAGCATTTT. It specifies CASSEGPGGAAQPQHF. This chain connects TRBV28 to TRBJ1-5; TRBD1 might be the D (6 bases). The CDR3 has 16 residues. V lost 5 bases, J lost 6 bases, and 20 bases lay in between. In germline, CDR1 is MDHEN, CDR2 SYDVKM.

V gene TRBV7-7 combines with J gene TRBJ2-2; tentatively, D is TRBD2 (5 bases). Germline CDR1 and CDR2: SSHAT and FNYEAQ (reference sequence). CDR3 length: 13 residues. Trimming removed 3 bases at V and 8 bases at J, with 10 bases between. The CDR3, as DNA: TGTGCCAGCAGCTTCGGGGTTTGGGGGGAGCTGTTTTTT. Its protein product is CASSFGVWGELFF.

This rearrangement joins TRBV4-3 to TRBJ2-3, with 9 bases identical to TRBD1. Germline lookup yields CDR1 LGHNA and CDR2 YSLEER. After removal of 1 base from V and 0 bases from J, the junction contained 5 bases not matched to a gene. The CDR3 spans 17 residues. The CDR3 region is CASSQGTGGASTDTQYF. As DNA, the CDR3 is TGCGCCAGCAGCCAAGGAACAGGGGGCGCCAGCACAGATACGCAGTATTTT.

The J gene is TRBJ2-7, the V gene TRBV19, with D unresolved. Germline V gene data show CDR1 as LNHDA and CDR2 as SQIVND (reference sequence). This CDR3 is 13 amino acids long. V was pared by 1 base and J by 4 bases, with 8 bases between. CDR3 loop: CASSIGAVYEQYF. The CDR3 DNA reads TGTGCCAGTAGTATAGGGGCCGTATACGAGCAGTACTTC.

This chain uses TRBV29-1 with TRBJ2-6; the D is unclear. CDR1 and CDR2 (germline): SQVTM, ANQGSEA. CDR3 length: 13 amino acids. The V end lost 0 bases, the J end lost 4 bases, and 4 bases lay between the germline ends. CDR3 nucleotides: TGCAGCGTTGAAGAGGCCGGGGCCAACGTCCTGACTTTC. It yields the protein CSVEEAGANVLTF.

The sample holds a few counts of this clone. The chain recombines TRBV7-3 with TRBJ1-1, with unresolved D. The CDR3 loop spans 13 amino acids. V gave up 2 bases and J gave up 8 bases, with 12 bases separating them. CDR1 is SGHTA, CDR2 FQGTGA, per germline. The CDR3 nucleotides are TGTGCCAGCAGCTTACGGTTCTGGGCGGAAGCTTTCTTT. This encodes CASSLRFWAEAFF.